This entry lists 10 T cell receptor beta chains sequenced from one sample in a study of PD-L1 blockade in urothelial cancer. Profiled with immunoSEQ multiplex PCR; TCRdb holds only in-frame clones, not every one. The sample yields almost 90,000 clones, 84% seen once. Time point defined: pretreatment peripheral blood. The material sequenced was PBMCs, taken around atezolizumab (anti-PD-L1) treatment. These receptors all stem from a man between 60 and 75 years old with urothelial cancer.

The V gene is TRBV7-9, the J gene TRBJ2-7; TRBD2 might be the D (6 bases). Germline V gene lookup returns CDR1 SEHNR and CDR2 FQNEAQ (reference sequence). Trimming left V 5 bases short and J 4 bases short, with 12 bases between. CDR3 size: 13 residues. The CDR3 reads CASSPMGGYEQYF. DNA for the CDR3: TGTGCCAGCAGCCCCATGGGGGGTTACGAGCAGTACTTC.

This clone turned up a few times. The CDR3 DNA sequence: TGTGCCAGCAGCCTTTACTACGAGCAGTACTTC. Translation gives CASSLYYEQYF. The rearrangement uses TRBV14 and TRBJ2-7; D not resolved. Germline CDR1 and CDR2: SGHDN and FVKESK. CDR3 length: 11 residues. V was pared by 4 bases and J by 3 bases, with 4 bases between.

This rearrangement joins TRBV6-5 to TRBJ2-5, with TRBD2 as a possible D gene (5 bases). Trimming left V 5 bases short and J 5 bases short, with 15 bases between. This CDR3 spans 14 amino acids. The germline gives CDR1 MNHEY, CDR2 SVGAGI. The CDR3 here is CASSLTGQRETQYF. In DNA, the CDR3 is TGTGCCAGCAGTCTCACCGGCCAGCGGGAGACCCAGTACTTC.

The chain links TRBV5-1 to TRBJ2-3, with D possibly TRBD1 on 6 matching bases. V shed 0 bases and J shed 3 bases, with 8 bases lying between them. This CDR3 region has 14 residues. Germline CDR1 is SGHRS and CDR2 is YFSETQ. The CDR3 protein is CASSLDRVTDTQYF. DNA of the CDR3: TGCGCCAGCAGCTTGGACAGGGTTACAGATACGCAGTATTTT.

This clone was counted only a few times. The chain has TRBV2 and TRBJ1-3; no clear D. Germline lookup yields CDR1 SNHLY and CDR2 FYNNEI. V was clipped by 2 bases and J by 4 bases, with 9 bases between them. The CDR3 is 14 amino acids. CDR3 protein: CASSEPRSGNTIYF. The CDR3 region has the DNA TGTGCCAGCAGTGAACCCCGGAGCGGAAACACCATATATTTT.

V and J are TRBV28 and TRBJ2-3; a possible D gene is TRBD1 (8 bases). Trimming took off 5 bases at V and 4 bases at J, with 19 bases between the two ends. This CDR3 contains 16 residues. Germline V CDR1 and CDR2: MDHEN, SYDVKM. The CDR3 nucleotides are TGTGCCAGCAGTGGGGGGGGCGCGGGACAGGCAGATACGCAGTATTTT. The encoded protein is CASSGGGAGQADTQYF. Full variable domain (missing parts from reference TRBV28 and TRBJ2-3): DVKVTQSSRYLVKRTGEKVFLECVQDMDHENMFWYRQDPGLGLRLIYFSYDVKMKEKGDIPEGYSVSREKKERFSLILESASTNQTSMYLCASSGGGAGQADTQYFGPGTRLTVL.

The J gene is TRBJ2-2, the V gene TRBV19, with 7 bases matching TRBD1. CDR1 is LNHDA, CDR2 SQIVND, per germline (reference sequence). The CDR3 is 13 amino acids. V dropped 7 bases and J dropped 5; count of bases not matched to a gene: 4. The CDR3 spells CASTRQGTGELFF. DNA for the CDR3: TGTGCCAGTACAAGACAGGGAACCGGGGAGCTGTTTTTT.

This chain joins TRBV7-7 and TRBJ2-1; 7 bases are shared with TRBD1. CDR1 SSHAT and CDR2 FNYEAQ come from the germline V gene (reference sequence). The CDR3 runs to 14 residues. The trim removed 5 bases at V and 7 bases at J, leaving 8 bases unmatched. CDR3 loop: CASSATGLGNEQFF. In DNA form, the CDR3 reads TGTGCCAGCAGCGCGACAGGGTTAGGAAATGAGCAGTTCTTC.

J is TRBJ2-2 and V is TRBV6-6; 9 bases are shared with TRBD1. Germline trimming cut 1 base from V and 6 bases from J; bases unmatched to any gene: 3. Germline values: CDR1 MNHNY, CDR2 SVGAGI (reference sequence). CDR3 length: 15 amino acids. CDR3 in DNA: TGTGCCAGCAGTTACTGGGGACAGGGAGCCGGGGAGCTGTTTTTT. This encodes CASSYWGQGAGELFF.

CDR3 sequence: CAWSTAVGSSYEQYF. The CDR3 DNA follows: TGTGCCTGGAGTACAGCGGTAGGGAGCTCCTACGAGCAGTACTTC. The chain recombines TRBV30 with TRBJ2-7; D is possibly TRBD2 (5 bases). Trimming removed 2 bases at V and 0 bases at J, with 14 bases between. Germline assignment: CDR1 GTSNPN and CDR2 SVGIG (reference sequence). This CDR3 is built from 15 residues.